This TCR beta chain was observed in a study of T cells in Graves' hyperthyroidism and ophthalmopathy. Study-level findings and limits: Clonotypes that were expanded in thyroid above 0.001 mostly appeared in blood too. From stable hyperthyroidism, ophthalmopathy was set apart by a 13 V-J model.

V was cut by 3 bases and J by 2 bases, with 16 bases left in between. The CDR3 loop spans 16 amino acids. The germline gives CDR1 KGHSH, CDR2 LQKENI. Recently diagnosed hyperthyroidism of less than 2 months' duration affected patients aged 18 to 65. Of note for this clonotype: Antigen unknown.

The investigators amplified TCR beta CDR3 regions from RNA transcripts. Primed by the HTBI set, a first-round RT-PCR was run on the TCR CDR3. TCRdb recomputed calls from the multiplex PCR reads with MiXCR, one row per CDR3 protein. Of about 620,000 distinct CDR3 sequences listed, 15% to 20% were seen once; the top ten hold approximately 3.9%. The chain employs TRBV18 and TRBJ1-2; D unclear. The sequencing input was blood. This clonotype was sampled from a woman in her 30s with Graves' hyperthyroidism. The CDR3 DNA reads TGTGCCAGCTCACCCACAAATTCCCCACTAAACTATGGCTACACCTTC. The encoded protein is CASSPTNSPLNYGYTF.